These 30 T cell receptor beta chains were all obtained from the same sample, sequenced in a study of blood T cell repertoires in COVID-19. The assay was immunoSEQ multiplex PCR, and TCRdb's table has in-frame clones only and misses some. There are 120,000 or so clones in the sample; approximately 87% occur only once, and 6% to 8.5% lies in the top ten. The material sequenced was peripheral blood. The source is a man aged 50 to 60 with acute or convalescent COVID-19.

The chain combines TRBV5-8 with TRBJ2-7, with TRBD2 matching 9 bases. V shed 4 bases, J shed 6 bases, and the junction held 14 bases outside the gene matches. Looked up from germline, CDR1 is SGHTS and CDR2 is YDEGEE. The CDR3 extends over 16 amino acids. CDR3 protein: CASSVRGAGGGGEQYF. Written as DNA, the CDR3 is TGTGCCAGCAGCGTTCGGGGGGCGGGGGGGGGCGGCGAGCAGTACTTC.

This clone was detected once. The chain links TRBV21-1 to TRBJ2-3; the D call of TRBD2 is as the table states it, not checked on the DNA. TRBV21-1 is a recognized pseudogene. The CDR3 loop spans 17 amino acids. In nucleotides, the CDR3 is TGTGCCAGCAGCAAAGATATATGCAGCGGAAGCACAGATACGCAGTATTTT. Translated: CASSKDICSGSTDTQYF.

CDR3 amino acids: CSVDGGDRGQETQYF. The DNA of the CDR3 is TGCAGCGTTGATGGGGGAGACAGGGGCCAAGAGACCCAGTACTTC. J is TRBJ2-5 and V is TRBV29-1; 8 bases line up with TRBD1. The J segment lost 1 base and the V segment lost 3 bases, leaving 7 bases of the junction unmatched. The CDR3 extends over 15 amino acids. Germline V gives CDR1 SQVTM, CDR2 ANQGSEA.

The CDR3 DNA is TGTGCCAGTAGTATTTTGGGGGCCCGAACAGATACGCAGTATTTT. Translating it yields CASSILGARTDTQYF. The chain links TRBV19 to TRBJ2-3; a possible D gene is TRBD1 (6 bases). The CDR3 has 15 residues. Deletions cut 3 bases from V and 3 bases from J, with 13 bases between. Per the germline V gene, CDR1 is LNHDA and CDR2 is SQIVND (reference sequence).

This chain links TRBV30 with TRBJ2-1; D remains unclear. Germline V gene sequence: CDR1 GTSNPN, CDR2 SVGIG (reference sequence). The CDR3 runs 12 residues. Trimming removed 1 base from V and 10 bases from J, with 11 bases in between. This chain's CDR3 is CAWSALGEEQFF. CDR3 DNA: TGTGCCTGGAGTGCCTTGGGCGAAGAGCAGTTCTTC.

The chain recombines TRBV29-1 with TRBJ1-4; 7 bases agree with TRBD1. The trim removed 4 bases at V and 4 bases at J, leaving 0 bases unmatched. Germline V gives CDR1 SQVTM, CDR2 ANQGSEA. The CDR3 runs 12 residues. The CDR3 region is CSVGDSNEKLFF. CDR3 coding DNA: TGCAGCGTTGGGGACAGTAATGAAAAACTGTTTTTT.

This clone has a single count. This chain uses TRBV5-5 with TRBJ1-6; D might be TRBD1 (6 bases). The CDR3 extends over 16 amino acids. Germline CDR1 is SGHKS and CDR2 is YYEKEE (reference sequence). Deletions cut 0 bases from V and 6 bases from J, with 13 bases between. The CDR3 loop is CASSLVGGRGNSPLHF. The CDR3 DNA reads as TGTGCCAGCAGCTTGGTCGGGGGGCGCGGTAATTCACCCCTCCACTTT. Combining the CDR3 with reference TRBV5-5 and TRBJ1-6 gives the whole variable domain DAGVTQSPTHLIKTRGQQVTLRCSPISGHKSVSWYQQVLGQGPQFIFQYYEKEERGRGNFPDRFSARQFPNYSSELNVNALLLGDSALYLCASSLVGGRGNSPLHFGNGTRLTVT.

This chain links TRBV25-1 with TRBJ1-2; TRBD1 matches 7 bases. This CDR3 is 13 amino acids long. After removal of 4 bases from V and 7 bases from J, the junction contained 6 bases not matched to a gene. Germline loops: CDR1 MGHDK, CDR2 SYGVNS. The CDR3 is CASSADRESGYTF. The CDR3 DNA follows: TGTGCCAGCAGTGCAGACAGGGAGAGTGGCTACACCTTC.

V is TRBV10-3 and J is TRBJ1-2; the match to TRBD1 covers 10 bases. Germline V lookup: CDR1 ENHRY, CDR2 SYGVKD. CDR3 length equals 15 residues. V trimming: 4 bases; J trimming: 5 bases; junction bases outside the gene matches: 7. In DNA form, the CDR3 reads TGTGCCATCAGTGCTTCGGGGACAGGGGCTTATGGCTACACCTTC. Protein product: CAISASGTGAYGYTF.

The CDR3 DNA is TGCGCCAGCAGCTTGGGCGCCTACGAGCAGTACTTC. This encodes CASSLGAYEQYF. The chain combines TRBV5-1 with TRBJ2-7; no clear D. V lost 0 bases and J 2 bases, leaving 3 bases between the germline ends. Germline CDR1 and CDR2: SGHRS and YFSETQ. The CDR3 covers 12 residues.

The chain links TRBV30 to TRBJ1-4; 8 positions agree with TRBD1. Trimming cost V 0 bases and J 8 bases; bases outside gene matches: 8. CDR3 length equals 15 residues. Germline V CDR1 and CDR2: GTSNPN, SVGIG (reference sequence). The CDR3 protein is CAWSVPGQGGEKLFF. The CDR3 DNA reads as TGTGCCTGGAGTGTACCCGGACAGGGAGGGGAAAAACTGTTTTTT. Drawing the rest from reference TRBV30 and TRBJ1-4, the complete variable domain is SQTIHQWPATLVQPVGSPLSLECTVEGTSNPNLYWYRQAAGRGLQLLFYSVGIGQISSEVPQNLSASRPQDRQFILSSKKLLLSDSGFYLCAWSVPGQGGEKLFFGSGTQLSVL.

CDR3 loop: CACARHPAASGYTF. Written as DNA, the CDR3 is TGTGCCTGTGCCCGTCATCCGGCCGCTAGTGGCTACACCTTC. V is TRBV6-5 and J is TRBJ1-2; no clear D gene. Germline loops: CDR1 MNHEY, CDR2 SVGAGI. V shed 11 bases and J shed 7 bases, with 23 bases lying between them. The CDR3 runs 14 residues.

V gene TRBV6-6 combines with J gene TRBJ1-6, with D unresolved. V was trimmed by 5 bases and J by 0 bases, leaving 8 bases between them. Germline CDR1 is MNHNY and CDR2 is SVGAGI (reference sequence). This CDR3 has 15 residues. CDR3 in amino acids: CASSSISSYNSPLHF. In DNA form, the CDR3 reads TGTGCCAGCAGTAGTATTAGCTCCTATAATTCACCCCTCCACTTT.

The genes are TRBV18 and TRBJ2-5; D not resolved. The CDR3 spans 12 residues. In germline, CDR1 is KGHSH, CDR2 LQKENI. V shed 1 base and J shed 4 bases, with 4 bases lying between them. DNA of the CDR3: TGTGCCAGCTCACCACAGAGAGAGACCCAGTACTTC. It encodes CASSPQRETQYF.

The chain employs TRBV7-2 and TRBJ2-3; D might be TRBD2 (5 bases). In germline, CDR1 is SGHTA, CDR2 FQGNSA. This CDR3 contains 14 residues. The V end was cut by 1 base, the J end by 2 bases, with 7 bases between. The CDR3 reads CASSLGLATDTQYF. CDR3 DNA: TGTGCCAGCAGCTTAGGCCTAGCCACAGATACGCAGTATTTT.

The rearrangement joins TRBV7-2 to TRBJ2-7; D is ambiguous. Germline lookup yields CDR1 SGHTA and CDR2 FQGNSA. V dropped 3 bases and J dropped 3 bases, with 18 bases sitting between them. The CDR3 is 16 amino acids. The CDR3 region is CASSFAVPGANYEQYF. DNA for the CDR3: TGTGCCAGCAGCTTCGCCGTCCCCGGAGCCAACTACGAGCAGTACTTC.

CDR3 loop: CASSALLSGSYEQYF. The CDR3 DNA reads TGCGCCAGCAGTGCCTTATTATCAGGCTCCTACGAGCAGTACTTC. The rearrangement uses TRBV10-2 and TRBJ2-7; no reliable D call. V was cut by 4 bases and J by 0 bases, with 13 bases left in between. This CDR3 comprises 15 residues. The germline CDR1 and CDR2 sequences are WSHSY and SAAADI.

The rearrangement links TRBV29-1 to TRBJ2-1; 14 bases are shared with TRBD2. CDR3 length: 14 amino acids. Germline loops: CDR1 SQVTM, CDR2 ANQGSEA. The V gene end was trimmed by 1 base and the J gene end by 8 bases; junction bases not matched to a gene: 1. CDR3 coding DNA: TGCAGCGTTGAAGGGGGACTAGCGGGAGATGAGCAGTTCTTC. It encodes CSVEGGLAGDEQFF.

The chain joins TRBV18 to TRBJ1-5; D is unclear. This CDR3 region has 14 residues. Germline V lookup: CDR1 KGHSH, CDR2 LQKENI. V dropped 2 bases and J dropped 5 bases, with 10 bases sitting between them. The CDR3 is CASSPLAVDQPQHF. In DNA form, the CDR3 reads TGTGCCAGCTCACCATTGGCAGTGGATCAGCCCCAGCATTTT.

The chain links TRBV5-1 to TRBJ2-3, with 13 positions matching TRBD2. The CDR3 has 18 amino acids. Trimming took 4 bases from V and 1 from J; bases not matched to a gene: 9. Germline V lookup: CDR1 SGHRS, CDR2 YFSETQ. The CDR3 loop reads CASSLTSGRVSGTDTQYF. The CDR3 bases are TGCGCCAGCAGCCTTACTAGCGGGAGGGTTTCGGGCACAGATACGCAGTATTTT.

This rearrangement joins TRBV29-1 to TRBJ2-5, with D perhaps matching TRBD2 (5 bases). The germline V gene has CDR1 SQVTM and CDR2 ANQGSEA. V lost 5 bases and J 3 bases, leaving 10 bases between the germline ends. The CDR3 consists of 12 residues. CDR3 nucleotides: TGCAGCGTTTTGGTCGGGAAAGAGACCCAGTACTTC. Translation gives CSVLVGKETQYF.

The chain combines TRBV19 with TRBJ2-7, with TRBD1 matching 8 bases. J gave up 1 base and V 6 bases, and 8 bases lay outside the gene matches. Germline CDR1 LNHDA, CDR2 SQIVND (reference sequence). This CDR3 comprises 15 residues. The CDR3 DNA is TGTGCCAGTAGCCGAAAGACAGGGGATTCCTACGAGCAGTACTTC. Its translation: CASSRKTGDSYEQYF.

This clone came up once. The chain couples TRBV10-2 to TRBJ1-2; TRBD1 might be the D (5 bases). This CDR3 is built from 14 residues. V was shortened by 4 bases and J by 6 bases, with 15 bases between the two germline ends. Per germline, CDR1 WSHSY and CDR2 SAAADI. The CDR3 nucleotides read TGCGCCAGCAGTGCGGACACCTCAAACCATGGCTACACCTTC. Translated, it gives CASSADTSNHGYTF.

The J gene is TRBJ2-5, the V gene TRBV11-2; a weak D match, TRBD2 (5 bases). With 5 bases removed from V and 2 bases from J, the gap between germline ends came to 15 bases. CDR3 length: 15 amino acids. The germline V gene has CDR1 SGHAT and CDR2 FQNNGV. The CDR3 coding sequence is TGTGCCAGCAGCCGGGCCCCCGGACTTCAAGAGACCCAGTACTTC. This sequence encodes CASSRAPGLQETQYF.

The chain joins TRBV30 to TRBJ2-6; the D is unclear. The CDR3 contains 13 residues. The V and J ends lost 7 bases and 2 bases respectively, with 9 bases between them. CDR1 is GTSNPN and CDR2 is SVGIG in the germline V gene (reference sequence). The chain's CDR3 is CALSNTGANVLTF. For the CDR3, the DNA is TGTGCCTTGAGCAACACTGGGGCCAACGTCCTGACTTTC. Variable domain in full (rest from reference TRBV30 and TRBJ2-6): SQTIHQWPATLVQPVGSPLSLECTVEGTSNPNLYWYRQAAGRGLQLLFYSVGIGQISSEVPQNLSASRPQDRQFILSSKKLLLSDSGFYLCALSNTGANVLTFGAGSRLTVL.

This clone has just a few counts. J is TRBJ1-2 and V is TRBV6-5, with a tentative D call TRBD1 (5 bases). The CDR3 spans 12 residues. The V end was cut by 4 bases, the J end by 7 bases, with 10 bases between. Germline V gene data show CDR1 as MNHEY and CDR2 as SVGAGI. CDR3 bases: TGTGCCAGCAGTTTAAGGGGTGGTGGCTACACCTTC. Residues: CASSLRGGGYTF.

The V call is TRBV23-1, the J call TRBJ1-6, with 8 bases matching TRBD1. TRBV23-1 is sorted into the ORF group, with uncertain function. V lost 0 bases, J lost 10 bases, and 2 bases stayed unmatched. The CDR3 runs 14 residues. CDR3 in amino acids: CASSQSGQGSPLHF. The CDR3 DNA reads TGCGCCAGCAGTCAATCAGGACAGGGATCACCCCTCCACTTT.

The CDR3 spells CASSDLITGFGEQFF. In DNA, the CDR3 is TGTGCCAGCAGTGACCTAATTACCGGTTTCGGTGAGCAGTTCTTC. This sequence joins TRBV25-1 and TRBJ2-1; D is uncertain. The germline V gene encodes CDR1 MGHDK and CDR2 SYGVNS. There are 15 residues in the CDR3. The V and J ends lost 3 bases and 9 bases respectively, with 18 bases between them.

The V call is TRBV4-1, the J call TRBJ1-1; 7 bases line up with TRBD1. The CDR3 has 15 residues. V lost 1 base, J lost 8 bases, and 10 bases stayed unmatched. CDR1 and CDR2 (germline): MGHRA, YSYEKL. The CDR3 DNA reads TGCGCCAGCAGCCAAGTCGTTGGTACGGGACAGGAAGCTTTCTTT. Translation: CASSQVVGTGQEAFF.

The chain is built from TRBV9 and TRBJ2-1; tentative D call: TRBD2 (5 bases). Germline-derived CDR1 and CDR2 are SGDLS and YYNGEE. V lost 0 bases to trimming and J lost 0 bases, with 10 bases between them. The length of the CDR3 is 16 residues. The CDR3 DNA sequence: TGTGCCAGCAGCGTAGCCGGGGTGAGCTCCTACAATGAGCAGTTCTTC. Residues: CASSVAGVSSYNEQFF.